One and the same sample provided the 28 T cell receptor beta chains below, sequenced in a study of cytomegalovirus exposure and HLA in healthy donors. It was with 60 Vbeta and 13 Jbeta primers that the PCR ran. Libraries were prepared by immunoSEQ multiplex PCR; TCRdb keeps only in-frame clonotypes and omits some of them. The table lists 95,000 to 100,000 clones, around 77% of them singletons. Sequencing used PBMCs. These receptors were taken from a man between 40 and 49 years old in good health and CMV-seronegative.

The chain has TRBV28 and TRBJ1-1; perhaps TRBD1 as D (6 bases). The V gene's germline CDR1 is MDHEN and CDR2 SYDVKM. V was clipped by 2 bases and J by 0 bases, with 13 bases between them. CDR3 length: 16 amino acids. CDR3 sequence reads: CASSLLRGTMNTEAFF. The CDR3 region has the DNA TGTGCCAGCAGTTTACTCAGGGGAACCATGAACACTGAAGCTTTCTTT.

The chain combines TRBV30 with TRBJ1-1; D is perhaps TRBD1 (5 bases). V was shortened by 2 bases and J by 5 bases, with 12 bases between the two germline ends. The V gene's germline CDR1 is GTSNPN and CDR2 SVGIG (reference sequence). The CDR3 contains 13 residues. CDR3 sequence reads: CAWSNAGVTEAFF. The CDR3 nucleotides read TGTGCCTGGAGTAACGCGGGGGTGACTGAAGCTTTCTTT.

This chain uses TRBV9 with TRBJ2-1, with TRBD2 matching 10 bases. CDR3 length equals 16 residues. Germline V gene sequence: CDR1 SGDLS, CDR2 YYNGEE. The V and J ends lost 5 bases and 0 bases, in that order; junction bases with no gene match: 5. The CDR3 region has the DNA TGTGCCAGCAGTAGCGGGGGGTTTTACTCCTACAATGAGCAGTTCTTC. Protein: CASSSGGFYSYNEQFF.

In its sample, this clone was seen once. J is TRBJ1-4 and V is TRBV9; D uncertain. Germline-derived CDR1 and CDR2 are SGDLS and YYNGEE. V was cut by 2 bases and J by 0 bases, with 5 bases left in between. This CDR3 region has 14 residues. The CDR3 DNA reads as TGTGCCAGCAGCGTTACTCCAACTAATGAAAAACTGTTTTTT. It translates to CASSVTPTNEKLFF.

The chain recombines TRBV5-1 with TRBJ2-5, with 7 bases fitting TRBD1. The CDR3 length is 13 residues. The V and J ends lost 2 bases and 3 bases, in that order; junction bases with no gene match: 1. Germline values: CDR1 SGHRS, CDR2 YFSETQ. CDR3 bases: TGCGCCAGCAGCTTCACAGGGGAAGAGACCCAGTACTTC. This gives the protein CASSFTGEETQYF.

V usage is TRBV7-2 and J usage is TRBJ2-7; TRBD2 is a possible D gene (7 bases). The V and J ends lost 5 bases and 2 bases respectively, with 16 bases between them. Germline V CDR1 and CDR2: SGHTA, FQGNSA. The CDR3 contains 15 residues. The CDR3 DNA reads as TGTGCCAGCAGCCCCGAAGGGGGGGCACCCTACGAGCAGTACTTC. The encoded protein is CASSPEGGAPYEQYF.

This clone has a single count. The rearrangement joins TRBV28 to TRBJ1-2; D unresolved. Trimming stripped 7 bases from V and 3 bases from J, with 15 bases between. The germline V gene has CDR1 MDHEN and CDR2 SYDVKM. CDR3 size: 14 residues. This chain's CDR3 is CASTLRFSDYGYTF. CDR3 nucleotides: TGTGCCAGCACCCTGCGGTTCTCGGACTATGGCTACACCTTC.

The chain links TRBV30 to TRBJ1-4, with 7 bases fitting TRBD1. The length of the CDR3 is 13 residues. Germline loops: CDR1 GTSNPN, CDR2 SVGIG (reference sequence). V dropped 1 base and J dropped 8; count of bases not matched to a gene: 4. CDR3 region: CAWSAGGNEKLFF. In DNA, the CDR3 is TGTGCCTGGAGTGCAGGGGGGAACGAAAAACTGTTTTTT. Using reference TRBV30 and TRBJ1-4 for the parts outside the CDR3, the full variable domain is SQTIHQWPATLVQPVGSPLSLECTVEGTSNPNLYWYRQAAGRGLQLLFYSVGIGQISSEVPQNLSASRPQDRQFILSSKKLLLSDSGFYLCAWSAGGNEKLFFGSGTQLSVL.

V gene TRBV21-1 combines with J gene TRBJ2-7; the D call TRBD2 from the table was never checked on the DNA. TRBV21-1 is a pseudogene. The CDR3 has 21 amino acids. The CDR3, as DNA: TGTGCCAGCAGCAAAGCGCTTTGGAGGCCTTTGGTGGCAGGAGACTCCTACGAGCAGTACTTC. This sequence encodes CASSKALWRPLVAGDSYEQYF.

The rearrangement uses TRBV11-3 and TRBJ1-1; the D is unclear. Deletions cut 5 bases from V and 4 bases from J, with 17 bases between. Germline V gene lookup returns CDR1 SGHNT and CDR2 YENEEA. The CDR3 length is 15 residues. DNA for the CDR3: TGTGCCAGCAGCCCCGGTGGGAGGCTGAGCACTGAAGCTTTCTTT. Translating gives CASSPGGRLSTEAFF.

V usage is TRBV10-1 and J usage is TRBJ2-3; D gene ambiguous. This CDR3 has 14 residues. Between the trimmed V and J ends, which lost 0 bases and 10 bases, there was a span of 14 bases. From germline, CDR1 is WNHNN and CDR2 SYGVQD (reference sequence). CDR3 in amino acids: CASSESPSVSAQYF. CDR3 sequence (DNA): TGCGCCAGCAGTGAGTCGCCCTCGGTTAGTGCGCAGTATTTT.

As to this clone: Other DNA sequences from this sample encode an identical CDR3 as well. The chain combines TRBV10-3 with TRBJ1-2, with 7 bases matching TRBD1. The CDR3 covers 15 residues. Germline V CDR1 and CDR2: ENHRY, SYGVKD. Unmatched junction bases numbered 6, after V lost 2 bases and J lost 3 bases. The CDR3 nucleotides read TGTGCCATCAGTGAGACGACAGGGCACGACTATGGCTACACCTTC. Its translation: CAISETTGHDYGYTF.

This chain joins TRBV5-6 and TRBJ2-1, with D perhaps TRBD1 (5 bases). The V gene lost 0 bases and the J gene lost 4 bases, with 11 bases spanning the gap. Germline V CDR1 and CDR2: SGHDT, YYEEEE. The CDR3 is made up of 15 amino acids. The CDR3 DNA reads as TGTGCCAGCAGCTTGGGTTGGGGCGATTACAATGAGCAGTTCTTC. Residues: CASSLGWGDYNEQFF.

The V and J genes are TRBV20-1 and TRBJ1-1; TRBD1 matches 7 bases. The CDR3 extends over 11 amino acids. The V segment lost 7 bases and the J segment 5 bases; nucleotides outside the gene matches: 4. The germline V gene has CDR1 DFQATT and CDR2 SNEGSKA (reference sequence). The CDR3 coding sequence is TGCAGTGTTCGCAGGGGGACTGAAGCTTTCTTT. It is translated as CSVRRGTEAFF.

The table lists this clone with a count of one. This rearrangement joins TRBV19 to TRBJ2-5; the D gene is possibly TRBD1 (5 bases). Gene TRBJ2-7 matches the end of the DNA better, so the J call may be wrong. This CDR3 contains 14 residues. The germline gives CDR1 LNHDA, CDR2 SQIVND (reference sequence). CDR3: CASSIGQGGYEQYF. In DNA form, the CDR3 reads TGTGCCAGTAGTATAGGTCAGGGCGGTTACGAGCAGTACTTC.

V and J are TRBV2 and TRBJ2-2, with 7 bases lining up with TRBD1. Losses at the gene ends were 6 bases for V and 2 bases for J; bases not matched to a gene: 6. Per the germline V gene, CDR1 is SNHLY and CDR2 is FYNNEI. There are 15 residues in the CDR3. The CDR3 coding sequence is TGTGCCAGCAGAGCCGGGACAGCCAACACCGGGGAGCTGTTTTTT. Translating it yields CASRAGTANTGELFF.

The chain combines TRBV30 with TRBJ1-5, with D perhaps matching TRBD1 (6 bases). V shed 0 bases and J shed 2 bases, with 11 bases lying between them. Germline assignment: CDR1 GTSNPN and CDR2 SVGIG (reference sequence). This CDR3 is 15 amino acids long. CDR3 DNA sequence: TGTGCCTGGAGTGTGGGGAACAGGGGCAATCAGCCCCAGCATTTT. Amino acids: CAWSVGNRGNQPQHF.

The rearrangement joins TRBV15 to TRBJ2-3, with 12 bases aligning to TRBD2. CDR1 is LNHNV and CDR2 is YYDKDF in the germline V gene (reference sequence). The CDR3 is 16 residues long. Losses at the gene ends were 1 base for V and 5 bases for J; bases not matched to a gene: 4. CDR3 nucleotide sequence: TGTGCCACCAGCAGAGGACTAGCGGGAGATGTAGATACGCAGTATTTT. Translation gives CATSRGLAGDVDTQYF.

This clone has more than one count but fewer than ten. CDR3 sequence reads: CASSARTGRSDEAFF. DNA of the CDR3: TGTGCCAGCAGCGCCAGGACAGGGAGGTCCGATGAAGCTTTCTTT. The chain recombines TRBV9 with TRBJ1-1; 8 nucleotides align to TRBD1. CDR1 SGDLS and CDR2 YYNGEE come from the germline V gene. The CDR3 consists of 15 residues. V was clipped by 3 bases and J by 7 bases; unmatched bases: 11.

The chain uses TRBV11-3 and TRBJ2-1; 9 nucleotides align to TRBD2. With 1 base clipped from V and 4 bases from J, the junction kept 5 bases outside the gene matches. CDR1 is SGHNT and CDR2 is YENEEA in the germline V gene. CDR3 size: 16 residues. The chain's CDR3 is CASSLAGAGGYNEQFF. The CDR3 nucleotides are TGTGCCAGCAGCTTAGCGGGGGCGGGAGGGTACAATGAGCAGTTCTTC.

The V gene is TRBV2, the J gene TRBJ2-5; D is perhaps TRBD1 (6 bases). Trimming removed 6 bases from V and 5 bases from J, with 10 bases in between. The CDR3 is made up of 12 amino acids. Germline CDR1 reads SNHLY; CDR2 reads FYNNEI. CDR3: CASSRGEETQYF. The DNA for the CDR3 is TGTGCCAGCAGCAGGGGTGAGGAGACCCAGTACTTC.

The J gene is TRBJ2-6, the V gene TRBV7-9, with 9 nucleotides matching TRBD1. The CDR3 length is 16 residues. CDR1 is SEHNR, CDR2 FQNEAQ, per germline (reference sequence). V lost 5 bases to trimming and J lost 3 bases; unmatched junction nucleotides: 5. The CDR3 coding sequence is TGTGCCAGCAGCCCACAGGGGGCAAGTGGGGCCAACGTCCTGACTTTC. Translation gives CASSPQGASGANVLTF.

This rearrangement joins TRBV19 to TRBJ1-4; no reliable D call. Trimming removed 8 bases at V and 4 bases at J, with 14 bases between. This CDR3 has 14 residues. Germline CDR1 reads LNHDA; CDR2 reads SQIVND (reference sequence). CDR3: CASRLVGINEKLFF. DNA for the CDR3: TGTGCCAGTCGCCTAGTCGGGATTAATGAAAAACTGTTTTTT.

In this sample, this clone turned up a few times. CDR3 DNA: TGTGCCAGCAGAGGGGACAGGCTTGAGCAGTACTTC. This codes for CASRGDRLEQYF. The chain employs TRBV11-2 and TRBJ2-7; TRBD1 aligns across 8 bases. The germline V gene has CDR1 SGHAT and CDR2 FQNNGV. This CDR3 is built from 12 residues. V shed 6 bases, J shed 7 bases, and the junction held 5 bases outside the gene matches.

This chain uses TRBV28 with TRBJ2-7; D is unclear. The CDR3 totals 15 residues. Germline CDR1 is MDHEN and CDR2 is SYDVKM. V was shortened by 3 bases and J by 9 bases, with 21 bases between the two germline ends. CDR3 protein: CASSLAGMALTGQYF. CDR3 coding DNA: TGTGCCAGCAGTTTGGCAGGAATGGCGCTTACTGGGCAGTACTTC.

This clone has just a few counts. V gene TRBV6-6 combines with J gene TRBJ2-1; D unclear. Germline V gene sequence: CDR1 MNHNY, CDR2 SVGAGI (reference sequence). This CDR3 has 12 residues. Trimming cost V 0 bases and J 7 bases, with 4 bases left between them. The CDR3, as DNA: TGTGCCAGCAGTTACTCGACTAATGAGCAGTTCTTC. Protein: CASSYSTNEQFF.

This rearrangement joins TRBV4-1 to TRBJ1-1; D is undetermined. V was pared by 0 bases and J by 3 bases, with 8 bases between. This CDR3 region has 14 residues. Germline CDR1 and CDR2: MGHRA and YSYEKL. CDR3 protein: CASSQDIVYTEAFF. CDR3 bases: TGCGCCAGCAGCCAAGATATCGTCTACACTGAAGCTTTCTTT.

This clone was recorded a few times. This chain connects TRBV11-2 to TRBJ1-6; 10 nucleotides align to TRBD1. V trimming: 5 bases; J trimming: 7 bases; junction bases outside the gene matches: 2. Germline V CDR1 and CDR2: SGHAT, FQNNGV. This CDR3 has 14 amino acids. CDR3 region: CASSQGQGNSPLHF. The CDR3 DNA reads as TGTGCCAGCAGCCAGGGACAGGGGAATTCACCCCTCCACTTT.